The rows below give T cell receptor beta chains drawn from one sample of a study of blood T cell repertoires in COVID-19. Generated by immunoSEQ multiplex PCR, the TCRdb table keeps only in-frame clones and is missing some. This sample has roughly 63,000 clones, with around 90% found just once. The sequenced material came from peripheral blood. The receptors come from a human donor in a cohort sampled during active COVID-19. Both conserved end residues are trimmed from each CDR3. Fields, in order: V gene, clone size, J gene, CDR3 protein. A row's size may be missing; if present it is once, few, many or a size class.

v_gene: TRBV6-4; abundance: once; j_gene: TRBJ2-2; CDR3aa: ASSDSIGLGKQAGELF
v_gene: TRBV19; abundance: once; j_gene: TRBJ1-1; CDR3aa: ASSMRAATEAF
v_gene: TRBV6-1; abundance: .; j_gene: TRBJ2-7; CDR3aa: ASSERGGNEQY
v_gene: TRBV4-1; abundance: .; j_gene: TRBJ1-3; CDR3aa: ASSPRFRDRLSGNTIY
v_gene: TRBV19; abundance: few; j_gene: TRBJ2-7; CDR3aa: ASSMTSLDEQY
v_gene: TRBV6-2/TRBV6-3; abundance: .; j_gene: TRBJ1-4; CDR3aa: ASSYRTGKRGEKLF
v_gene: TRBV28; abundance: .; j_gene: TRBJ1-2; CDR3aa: ASSASGQMYGYT
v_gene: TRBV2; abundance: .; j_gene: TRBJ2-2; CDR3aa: ASGPGDRGLSGELF
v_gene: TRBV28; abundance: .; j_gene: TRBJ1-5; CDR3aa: ASRITGTGQPQH
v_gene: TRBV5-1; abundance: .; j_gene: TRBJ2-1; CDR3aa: ASSLDPGSLNEQF
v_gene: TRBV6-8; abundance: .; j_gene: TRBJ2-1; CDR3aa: AARVGRYNEQF
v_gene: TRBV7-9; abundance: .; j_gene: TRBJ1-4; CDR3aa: ASSLTYGVHNEKLF
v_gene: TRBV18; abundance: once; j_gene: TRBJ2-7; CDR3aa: ASSPGLANGEQY
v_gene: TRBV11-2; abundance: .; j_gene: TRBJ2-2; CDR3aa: ASSLLTRGTGELF
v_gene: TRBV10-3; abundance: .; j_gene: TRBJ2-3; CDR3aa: AMKRDRGVTDTQY
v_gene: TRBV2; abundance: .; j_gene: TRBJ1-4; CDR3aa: ASSEAFLATNEKLF
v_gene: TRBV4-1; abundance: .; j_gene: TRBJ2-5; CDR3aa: ASSQVTGDQETQY
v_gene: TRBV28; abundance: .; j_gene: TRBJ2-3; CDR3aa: ASSHHSLQGAYQDTQY
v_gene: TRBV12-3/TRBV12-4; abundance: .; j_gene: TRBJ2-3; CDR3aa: ASSLSETDTQY
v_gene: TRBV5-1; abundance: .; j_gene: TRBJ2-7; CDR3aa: ASSPGQERTYEQY
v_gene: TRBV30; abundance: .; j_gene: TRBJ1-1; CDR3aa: AWSASRETEAF
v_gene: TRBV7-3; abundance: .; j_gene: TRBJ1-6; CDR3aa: ASSGPGQNSPLH
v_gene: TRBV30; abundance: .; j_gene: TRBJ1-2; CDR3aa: AWSRDSYGYT
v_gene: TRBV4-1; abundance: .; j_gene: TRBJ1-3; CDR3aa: ASSHRPRERQSSGNTIY
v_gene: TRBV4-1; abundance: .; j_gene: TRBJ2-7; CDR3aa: ASSQPGYEQY
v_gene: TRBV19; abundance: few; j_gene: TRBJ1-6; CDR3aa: ASKTGGSYNSPLH
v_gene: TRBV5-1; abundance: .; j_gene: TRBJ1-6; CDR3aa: ASSLGQPNSPLH
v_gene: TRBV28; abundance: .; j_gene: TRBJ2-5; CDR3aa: ASNPGLAVPSQY
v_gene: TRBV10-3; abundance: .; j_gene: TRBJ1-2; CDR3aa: AVTPGGGYGYT
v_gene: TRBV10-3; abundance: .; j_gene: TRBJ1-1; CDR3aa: AILGGTEAF
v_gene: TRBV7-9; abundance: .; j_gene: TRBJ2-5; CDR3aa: ASSLVKRDMYQETQY
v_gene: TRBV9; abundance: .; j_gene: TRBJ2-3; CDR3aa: ASSSYGTGGRADTQY
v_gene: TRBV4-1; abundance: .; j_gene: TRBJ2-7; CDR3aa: ASSQDVDQLSYEQY
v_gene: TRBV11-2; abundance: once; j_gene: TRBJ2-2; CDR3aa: ASSSLPGGGELF
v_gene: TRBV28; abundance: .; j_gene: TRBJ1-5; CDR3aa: ASSHRQYNQPQH
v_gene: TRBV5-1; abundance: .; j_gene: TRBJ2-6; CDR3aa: ASSSNKFAVSGANVLT
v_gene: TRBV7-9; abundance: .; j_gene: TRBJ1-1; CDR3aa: ASSRGTEAF
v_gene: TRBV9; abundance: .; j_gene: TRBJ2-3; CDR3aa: ASSGGTSGADTQY
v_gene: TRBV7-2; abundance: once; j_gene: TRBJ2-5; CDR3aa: ASSPTGNSGPQETQY
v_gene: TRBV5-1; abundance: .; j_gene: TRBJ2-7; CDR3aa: ASSPIDRGGYEQY
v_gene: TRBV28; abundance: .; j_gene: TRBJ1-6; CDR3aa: ASSLFTLGGDRMNSPLH
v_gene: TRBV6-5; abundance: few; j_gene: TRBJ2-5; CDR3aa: ASSPPGKGAKTQY
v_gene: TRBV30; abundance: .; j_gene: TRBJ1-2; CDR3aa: AWSVQGTYT
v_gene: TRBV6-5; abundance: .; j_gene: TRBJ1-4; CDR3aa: ASSYGWSGEKLF
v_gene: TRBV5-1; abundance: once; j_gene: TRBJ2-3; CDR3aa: ASSPQRGGGHTQY
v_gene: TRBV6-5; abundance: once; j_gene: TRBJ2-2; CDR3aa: ATLTSGGDTGELF
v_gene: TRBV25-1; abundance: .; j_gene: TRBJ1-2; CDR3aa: ASSPGVNYGYT
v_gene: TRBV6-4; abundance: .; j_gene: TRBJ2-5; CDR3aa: ASRGTSGIETQY